What follows are 5 T cell receptor beta chains derived from one specimen sequenced in a study of OX40 agonist ivuxolimab in advanced cancers. Receptor amplification or capture employed the immunoSEQ multiplex PCR assay. This is the immuneACCESS table as TCRdb keeps it, with only in-frame sequences that have V and J called. A part of the clones is gone; compared with another copy, unresolved V genes explain less than half, and the rest is unexplained. For this sample the table gives about 68,000 clones, of which around four fifths were detected only once. About 11% of the sample rests with the top ten. Sequences were derived from CD4+ or CD8+ T cells sorted from blood, sampled in a trial of the OX40 agonist ivuxolimab. These receptors were obtained from an adult with an advanced solid tumor such as melanoma, head and neck, liver or kidney cancer.

V is TRBV2 and J is TRBJ1-1; D perhaps matches TRBD1 (5 bases). V dropped 1 base and J dropped 3 bases, with 9 bases sitting between them. The CDR3 is 14 residues long. Germline V lookup: CDR1 SNHLY, CDR2 FYNNEI. CDR3 protein: CASSEGQSYTEAFF. CDR3 in DNA: TGTGCCAGCAGTGAAGGACAGAGTTACACTGAAGCTTTCTTT.

The rearrangement links TRBV19 to TRBJ1-5; a weak D match, TRBD1 (5 bases). The ends were cut back, 5 bases at V and 15 bases at J, with 26 bases in the middle. This CDR3 region has 15 residues. In germline, CDR1 is LNHDA, CDR2 SQIVND (reference sequence). Here the CDR3 reads CASSSRGPDSLQWHF. In nucleotides, the CDR3 is TGTGCCAGTAGTTCCAGAGGCCCCGACAGCCTCCAGTGGCATTTT.

V gene TRBV5-1 combines with J gene TRBJ2-2; 8 bases agree with TRBD1. Germline-derived CDR1 and CDR2 are SGHRS and YFSETQ. J was trimmed by 2 bases and V by 4 bases; bases with no gene match: 10. CDR3 length: 17 residues. CDR3 region: CASSPGRTGTNTGELFF. Here the CDR3 DNA reads TGCGCCAGCAGCCCTGGACGGACAGGGACCAACACCGGGGAGCTGTTTTTT.

The chain has TRBV28 and TRBJ2-3; D unclear. CDR3 length equals 12 residues. V was clipped by 3 bases and J by 0 bases, with 1 base between them. Germline values: CDR1 MDHEN, CDR2 SYDVKM. This CDR3 is CASSLSTDTQYF. CDR3 DNA sequence: TGTGCCAGCAGTTTGAGCACAGATACGCAGTATTTT.

The V call is TRBV19, the J call TRBJ2-7, with 9 nucleotides matching TRBD2. Looked up from germline, CDR1 is LNHDA and CDR2 is SQIVND (reference sequence). CDR3 length: 19 amino acids. The V segment lost 0 bases and the J segment 2 bases; nucleotides outside the gene matches: 14. The CDR3 DNA reads as TGTGCCAGTAGTATAGATAGTCGGGGGCTAGCGGGGAAAACCTACGAGCAGTACGTC. Its protein is CASSIDSRGLAGKTYEQYV.